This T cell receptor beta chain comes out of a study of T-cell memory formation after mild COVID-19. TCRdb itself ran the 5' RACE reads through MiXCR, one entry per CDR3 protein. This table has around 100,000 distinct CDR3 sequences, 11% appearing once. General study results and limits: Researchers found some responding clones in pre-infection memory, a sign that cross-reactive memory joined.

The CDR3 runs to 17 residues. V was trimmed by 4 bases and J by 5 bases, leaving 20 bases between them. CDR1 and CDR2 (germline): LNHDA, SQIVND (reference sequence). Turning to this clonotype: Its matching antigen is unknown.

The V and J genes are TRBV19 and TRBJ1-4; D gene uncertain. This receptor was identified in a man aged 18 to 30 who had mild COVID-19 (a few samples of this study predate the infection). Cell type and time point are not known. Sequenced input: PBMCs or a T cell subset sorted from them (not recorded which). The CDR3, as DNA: TGTGCCAGTAGTACTCCCAAGCCGGCCCGAAAAAATGAAAAACTGTTTTTT. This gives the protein CASSTPKPARKNEKLFF.